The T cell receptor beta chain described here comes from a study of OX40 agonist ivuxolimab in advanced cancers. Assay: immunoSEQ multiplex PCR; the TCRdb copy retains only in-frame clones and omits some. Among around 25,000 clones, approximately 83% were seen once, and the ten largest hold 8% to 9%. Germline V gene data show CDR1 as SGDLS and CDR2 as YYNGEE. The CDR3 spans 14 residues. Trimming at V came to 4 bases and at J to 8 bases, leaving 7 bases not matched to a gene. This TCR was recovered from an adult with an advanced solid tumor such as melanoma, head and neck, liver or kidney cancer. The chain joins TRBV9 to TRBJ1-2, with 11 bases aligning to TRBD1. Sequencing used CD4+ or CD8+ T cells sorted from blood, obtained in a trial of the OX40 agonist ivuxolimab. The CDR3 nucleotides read TGTGCCAGCAGCCTTAGCGGGACAGGGGGAGGCTACACCTTC. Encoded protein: CASSLSGTGGGYTF.